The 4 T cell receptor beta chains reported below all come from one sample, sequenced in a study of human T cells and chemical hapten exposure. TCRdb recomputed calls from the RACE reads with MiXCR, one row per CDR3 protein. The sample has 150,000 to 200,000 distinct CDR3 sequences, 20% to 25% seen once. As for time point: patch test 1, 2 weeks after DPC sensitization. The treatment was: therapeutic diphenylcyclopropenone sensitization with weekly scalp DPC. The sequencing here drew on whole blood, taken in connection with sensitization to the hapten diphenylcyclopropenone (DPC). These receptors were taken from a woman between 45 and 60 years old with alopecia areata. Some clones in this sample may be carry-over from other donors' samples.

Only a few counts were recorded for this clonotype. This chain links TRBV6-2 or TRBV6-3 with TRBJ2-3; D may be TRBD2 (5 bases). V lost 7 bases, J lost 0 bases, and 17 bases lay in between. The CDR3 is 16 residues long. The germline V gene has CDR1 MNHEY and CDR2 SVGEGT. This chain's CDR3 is CASTPHRGTSTDTQYF. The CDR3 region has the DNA TGTGCCAGCACTCCTCATCGGGGTACCAGCACAGATACGCAGTATTTT.

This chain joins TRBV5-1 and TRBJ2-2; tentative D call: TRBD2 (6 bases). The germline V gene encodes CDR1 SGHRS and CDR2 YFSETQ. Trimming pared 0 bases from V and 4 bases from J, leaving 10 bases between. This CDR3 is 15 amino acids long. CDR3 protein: CASSLDSGLTGELFF. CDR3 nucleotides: TGCGCCAGCAGCTTGGATAGCGGTCTCACCGGGGAGCTGTTTTTT. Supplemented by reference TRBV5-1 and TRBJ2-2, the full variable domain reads KAGVTQTPRYLIKTRGQQVTLSCSPISGHRSVSWYQQTPGQGLQFLFEYFSETQRNKGNFPGRFSGRQFSNSRSEMNVSTLELGDSALYLCASSLDSGLTGELFFGEGSRLTVL.

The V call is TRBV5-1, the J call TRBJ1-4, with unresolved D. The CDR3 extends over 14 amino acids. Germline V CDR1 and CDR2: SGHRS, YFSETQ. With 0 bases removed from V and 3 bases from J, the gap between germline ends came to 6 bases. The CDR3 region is CASSLATANEKLFF. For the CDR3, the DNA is TGCGCCAGCAGCTTGGCCACAGCTAATGAAAAACTGTTTTTT.

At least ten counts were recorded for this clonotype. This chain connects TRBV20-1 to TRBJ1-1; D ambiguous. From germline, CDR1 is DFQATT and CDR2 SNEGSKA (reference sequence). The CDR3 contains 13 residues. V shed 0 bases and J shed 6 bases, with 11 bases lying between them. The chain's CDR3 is CSARDWALSEAFF. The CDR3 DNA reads TGCAGTGCTAGAGATTGGGCATTGTCTGAAGCTTTCTTT.